The sample holds one count of the clone carrying this T cell receptor beta chain. Its matching antigen is unknown. These data are taken from a study of shared clonotypes between healthy human individuals. General study results and limits: Among donors, the sharing of clonotypes was expected to be influenced by sequencing depth.

This CDR3 has 14 residues. The germline V and J ends were trimmed by 8 bases and 0 bases, with 13 bases remaining between them. The germline gives CDR1 MNHEY, CDR2 SVGAGI. CD45RO negativity and positive selection for CCR7 defined naive CD8 cells, a population that excluded terminally differentiated effector memory CD45RA+ cells. There were only Caucasian adults among the donors, and all lived in Nashville, Tennessee. Sequencing used immunoSEQ multiplex PCR; TCRdb keeps in-frame clones, though not all of them. The table has around 600,000 clones, about 98% seen once. The chain employs TRBV6-5 and TRBJ1-2, with D perhaps TRBD1 (5 bases). The sequenced material came from naive CD8+ T cells sorted from blood. The sequence was collected from a man aged 25 to 45 in good health. In DNA, the CDR3 is TGTGCCAGCGGGACTCACCCTGCTAACTATGGCTACACCTTC. Amino acid sequence: CASGTHPANYGYTF.